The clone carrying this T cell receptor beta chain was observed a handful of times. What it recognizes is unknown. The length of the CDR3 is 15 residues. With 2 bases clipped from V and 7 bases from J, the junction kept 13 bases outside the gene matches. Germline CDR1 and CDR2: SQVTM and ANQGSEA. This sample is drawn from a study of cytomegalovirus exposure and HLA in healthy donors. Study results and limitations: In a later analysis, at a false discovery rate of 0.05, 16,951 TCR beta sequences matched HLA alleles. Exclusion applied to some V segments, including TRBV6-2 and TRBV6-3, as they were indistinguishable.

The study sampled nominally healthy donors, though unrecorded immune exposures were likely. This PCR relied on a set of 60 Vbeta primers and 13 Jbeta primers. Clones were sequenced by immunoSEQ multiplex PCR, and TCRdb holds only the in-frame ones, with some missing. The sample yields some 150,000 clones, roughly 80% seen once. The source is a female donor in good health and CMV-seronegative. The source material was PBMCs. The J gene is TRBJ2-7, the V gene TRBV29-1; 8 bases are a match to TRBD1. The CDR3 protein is CSVEFAGQGAREQYF. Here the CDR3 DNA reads TGCAGCGTTGAATTTGCTGGCCAGGGGGCACGGGAGCAGTACTTC.